One and the same sample provided the 4 T cell receptor beta chains below, sequenced in a study of cytomegalovirus exposure and HLA in healthy donors. With 60 Vbeta and 13 Jbeta primers, the PCR was carried out. Clones were sequenced by immunoSEQ multiplex PCR, and TCRdb holds only the in-frame ones, with some missing. The sample lists 120,000 to 150,000 clones, over 60% occurring once. The specimen was PBMCs. These TCRs come from a middle-aged man in good health and CMV-seronegative.

V and J are TRBV5-4 and TRBJ2-2; 11 bases match TRBD1. The CDR3 is made up of 14 amino acids. CDR1 and CDR2 from the germline V gene are SGHNT and YYREEE (reference sequence). Unmatched junction bases numbered 2, after V lost 5 bases and J lost 5 bases. CDR3: CASRWDRGTGELFF. The CDR3 nucleotides read TGTGCCAGCAGATGGGACAGGGGGACCGGGGAGCTGTTTTTT. Variable domain in full (rest from reference TRBV5-4 and TRBJ2-2): ETGVTQSPTHLIKTRGQQVTLRCSSQSGHNTVSWYQQALGQGPQFIFQYYREEENGRGNFPPRFSGLQFPNYSSELNVNALELDDSALYLCASRWDRGTGELFFGEGSRLTVL.

V gene TRBV4-2 combines with J gene TRBJ1-3, with 8 bases matching TRBD1. This CDR3 comprises 15 residues. CDR1 is LGHNA, CDR2 YNFKEQ, per germline. Germline trimming cut 0 bases from V and 7 bases from J; bases unmatched to any gene: 5. The CDR3 sequence is CASSQDSGGANTIYF. The CDR3 DNA follows: TGTGCCAGCAGCCAAGACTCAGGGGGCGCGAACACCATATATTTT.

CDR3 in amino acids: CASSIHRGRSETQYF. DNA of the CDR3: TGTGCCAGTAGTATACACAGGGGGCGGTCGGAGACCCAGTACTTC. V usage is TRBV19 and J usage is TRBJ2-5, with 9 bases fitting TRBD1. This CDR3 spans 15 amino acids. Germline CDR1 is LNHDA and CDR2 is SQIVND (reference sequence). V lost 2 bases to trimming and J lost 5 bases; unmatched junction nucleotides: 6.

The CDR3 bases are TGTGCCTGGAGTGTTGGTGCGTGGGAGACCCAGTACTTC. Its translation is CAWSVGAWETQYF. This chain links TRBV30 with TRBJ2-5; D is ambiguous. The CDR3 is made up of 13 amino acids. The V gene's germline CDR1 is GTSNPN and CDR2 SVGIG (reference sequence). V was cut by 0 bases and J by 5 bases, with 10 bases left in between.